The table lists the clone carrying this T cell receptor (beta chain) with a few counts. No antigen is known for it. CDR1 and CDR2 from the germline V gene are MNHNS and SASEGT. The V gene end was trimmed by 6 bases and the J gene end by 2 bases; junction bases not matched to a gene: 8. This CDR3 spans 15 amino acids. The data derive from a study of cytomegalovirus exposure and HLA in healthy donors. Broader study findings: Previous analysis showed most TCR beta V segments were productive about 87% or about 30% of the time. Within a later analysis, the majority of CMV-associated TCR beta chains appeared HLA-restricted.

Both 60 Vbeta primers and 13 Jbeta primers went into the PCR. Assay used: immunoSEQ multiplex PCR; TCRdb lists only in-frame clones, some missing. The table lists roughly 120,000 clones, over 75% of them singletons. The chain joins TRBV6-1 to TRBJ2-7; TRBD1 matches 9 bases. This TCR was recovered from a human donor in good health. Sequenced input: PBMCs. CDR3 sequence (DNA): TGTGCCAGCAGGGGGGACAGGGAAATCACCTACGAGCAGTACTTC. This gives the protein CASRGDREITYEQYF.